These T cell receptor beta chains were read from a single sample in a study of cytomegalovirus exposure and HLA in healthy donors. Sequenced by immunoSEQ multiplex PCR; TCRdb stores in-frame clones only, minus some. The table includes fewer than 120,000 clones, approximately 86% detected once. Sequencing used PBMCs. The receptor set was obtained from a man aged 35-49 years in good health and CMV-seronegative. The CDR3 runs from the conserved cysteine through the conserved F or W. The D gene is left open where the match is weak. Expanded clones get a size class; other rows say once, few or many, or leave the size out.

v_call	clone_size	j_call	d_call	cdr3_aa	cdr3_nt
TRBV6-6	NA	TRBJ1-5	NA	CASNSNFNQPQHF	TGTGCCAGCAATAGTAACTTCAATCAGCCCCAGCATTTT
TRBV29-1	NA	TRBJ1-1	NA	CSVGPGTEAFF	TGCAGCGTTGGGCCAGGGACTGAAGCTTTCTTT
TRBV30	NA	TRBJ2-5	TRBD2	CAWSPGVAGVHPTETQYF	TGTGCCTGGAGCCCGGGGGTAGCGGGGGTGCATCCCACAGAGACCCAGTACTTC
TRBV5-6	NA	TRBJ1-2	NA	CASSLGRGFKANYGYTF	TGTGCCAGCAGCCTCGGGAGGGGATTTAAAGCTAACTATGGCTACACCTTC
TRBV18	NA	TRBJ2-2	NA	CASSPYRVDTGELFF	TGTGCCAGCTCACCTTACAGGGTCGACACCGGGGAGCTGTTTTTT
TRBV5-1	NA	TRBJ1-1	NA	CASGADPNTEAFF	TGCGCCAGCGGGGCGGACCCCAACACTGAAGCTTTCTTT
TRBV7-8	once	TRBJ1-6	TRBD1	CASSLWGQGPYNSPLHF	TGTGCCAGCAGCTTATGGGGACAGGGCCCCTATAATTCACCCCTCCACTTT
TRBV9	NA	TRBJ2-3	NA	CASSVSTSPADTQYF	TGTGCCAGCAGCGTCTCCACTAGCCCTGCAGATACGCAGTATTTT
TRBV28	NA	TRBJ1-2	NA	CASSLESGAGYGYTF	TGTGCCAGCAGTTTGGAATCTGGGGCTGGCTATGGCTACACCTTC
TRBV11-1	NA	TRBJ2-5	TRBD1	CASSPGRDSPSQETQYF	TGTGCCAGCAGCCCCGGCCGGGACAGCCCCTCCCAAGAGACCCAGTACTTC
TRBV5-1	NA	TRBJ2-5	TRBD2	CASSSIAGGQETQYF	TGCGCCAGCAGCTCCATAGCGGGGGGGCAAGAGACCCAGTACTTC
TRBV18	NA	TRBJ2-1	TRBD2	CASSPSRTSSYNEQFF	TGTGCCAGCTCACCATCTCGGACTAGCTCCTACAATGAGCAGTTCTTC
TRBV6-5	NA	TRBJ2-3	TRBD2	CASSYSGGTDTQYF	TGTGCCAGCAGTTACTCGGGAGGGACTGATACGCAGTATTTT
TRBV28	few	TRBJ1-1	NA	CASLGPGVNTEAFF	TGTGCCAGCTTGGGGCCGGGGGTTAACACTGAAGCTTTCTTT
TRBV5-1	NA	TRBJ2-5	TRBD1	CASSFQGEETQYF	TGCGCCAGCAGCTTCCAGGGGGAGGAGACCCAGTACTTC
TRBV6-5	NA	TRBJ1-6	NA	CASSYSGARNSPLHF	TGTGCCAGCAGTTACTCTGGGGCCCGTAATTCACCCCTCCACTTT
TRBV7-2	once	TRBJ2-7	TRBD2	CASSLGHQLAGEQYF	TGTGCCAGCAGCTTAGGACACCAACTAGCGGGCGAGCAGTACTTC
TRBV9	NA	TRBJ2-5	TRBD2	CASSEGGLAGGQETQYF	TGTGCCAGCAGCGAGGGGGGACTAGCGGGGGGCCAAGAGACCCAGTACTTC
TRBV7-2	NA	TRBJ1-1	TRBD1	CASSYRGYTEAFF	TGTGCCAGCAGCTACAGGGGGTACACTGAAGCTTTCTTT
TRBV13	once	TRBJ2-2	NA	CASSLAYTGELFF	TGTGCCAGCAGCTTAGCCTACACCGGGGAGCTGTTTTTT
TRBV9	NA	TRBJ1-6	NA	CASSVEGNSPLHF	TGTGCCAGCAGCGTAGAGGGGAATTCACCCCTCCACTTT
TRBV14	NA	TRBJ1-4	NA	CASSQGREINEKLFF	TGTGCCAGCAGCCAAGGCCGGGAGATCAATGAAAAACTGTTTTTT
TRBV28	once	TRBJ1-1	TRBD1	CASSLLTGLAFF	TGTGCCAGCAGTTTGCTGACAGGGCTTGCTTTCTTT
TRBV5-1	NA	TRBJ1-2	NA	CASSLGTASGYTF	TGCGCCAGCAGCTTGGGGACAGCTAGCGGCTACACCTTC
TRBV7-8	NA	TRBJ2-5	TRBD2	CASSLGIAGGQETQYF	TGTGCCAGCAGCTTAGGGATAGCGGGGGGGCAAGAGACCCAGTACTTC
TRBV9	NA	TRBJ2-3	TRBD1	CASSGTGTGTSMDTQYF	TGTGCCAGCAGCGGGACCGGGACAGGGACTTCCATGGATACGCAGTATTTT
TRBV5-6	NA	TRBJ2-2	NA	CASSLDIWIPGTGELFF	TGTGCCAGCAGCTTAGATATTTGGATTCCGGGCACCGGGGAGCTGTTTTTT
TRBV30	NA	TRBJ1-6	NA	CAWTDDSSYNSPLHF	TGTGCCTGGACCGATGACAGCTCCTATAATTCACCCCTCCACTTT
TRBV5-1	NA	TRBJ2-2	NA	CASSGGRDTGELFF	TGCGCCAGCAGCGGGGGCCGGGACACCGGGGAGCTGTTTTTT
TRBV7-9	NA	TRBJ2-7	NA	CASSGTGFDEQYF	TGTGCCAGCAGCGGTACAGGGTTCGACGAGCAGTACTTC
TRBV6-1	NA	TRBJ2-1	NA	CASSMPTGGYNEQFF	TGTGCCAGCAGTATGCCGACAGGAGGTTACAATGAGCAGTTCTTC
TRBV4-1	NA	TRBJ2-5	NA	CASSQAGGGETQYF	TGCGCCAGCAGCCAAGCTGGGGGCGGGGAGACCCAGTACTTC
TRBV2	NA	TRBJ2-1	TRBD2	CASSEQGGSSYNEQFF	TGTGCCAGCAGTGAACAGGGCGGGAGCTCCTACAATGAGCAGTTCTTC